One and the same sample provided the 20 T cell receptor beta chains below, sequenced in a study of T cells after yellow fever vaccination. Each CDR3 protein is one row after TCRdb ran MiXCR on the 5' RACE reads. The top ten clones hold 2.5% to 4% of a sample with 300,000 to 400,000 distinct CDR3 sequences, approximately 12% of them seen once. This sample comprised CD4+ T cells sorted from PBMCs, obtained 15 days after the yellow fever booster vaccination. The origin of the receptors is a man aged 18 to 30 who received the YFV17D yellow fever vaccine.

This clonotype has a handful of counts. The rearrangement uses TRBV2 and TRBJ2-6; tentatively, D is TRBD1 (6 bases). CDR1 and CDR2 (germline): SNHLY, FYNNEI. V gave up 9 bases and J gave up 0 bases, with 12 bases separating them. CDR3 length: 15 amino acids. CDR3 residues: CARDQGSSGANVLTF. Written as DNA, the CDR3 is TGTGCCAGGGATCAGGGGAGCTCTGGGGCCAACGTCCTGACTTTC.

The table lists this clonotype with many counts. One end of the junction varies from germline; a read error may be responsible. The V gene is TRBV5-1, the J gene TRBJ2-5, with TRBD2 identical over 13 bases. Germline-derived CDR1 and CDR2 are SGHRS and YFSETQ. The CDR3 contains 14 residues. In DNA form, the CDR3 reads TGTGCCAGCAGCCCGGGACTAGCGGGGGAGACCCAGTACTTC. Its translation is CASSPGLAGETQYF.

The chain carries TRBV15 and TRBJ2-3; D may correspond to TRBD1 or TRBD2 (6 bases each). Trimming removed 11 bases at V and 1 base at J, with 16 bases between. CDR1 is LNHNV, CDR2 YYDKDF, per germline (reference sequence). The CDR3 totals 14 residues. CDR3 loop: CASKEGGGTDTQYF. The DNA for the CDR3 is TGTGCCTCCAAGGAGGGGGGCGGCACAGATACGCAGTATTTT. Variable domain in full (rest from reference TRBV15 and TRBJ2-3): DAMVIQNPRYQVTQFGKPVTLSCSQTLNHNVMYWYQQKSSQAPKLLFHYYDKDFNNEADTPDNFQSRRPNTSFCFLDIRSPGLGDTAMYLCASKEGGGTDTQYFGPGTRLTVL.

This clonotype was seen repeatedly, ten times or more. The rearrangement uses TRBV10-3 and TRBJ2-4, with D perhaps matching TRBD2 (5 bases). The germline V and J ends were trimmed by 4 bases and 3 bases, with 13 bases remaining between them. The CDR3 covers 15 residues. From germline, CDR1 is ENHRY and CDR2 SYGVKD. CDR3 protein: CAISGEGRVKNIQYF. Written as DNA, the CDR3 is TGTGCCATCAGTGGAGAGGGTCGGGTCAAAAACATTCAGTACTTC.

This clonotype was observed a handful of times. The chain links TRBV7-9 to TRBJ1-3, with D possibly being TRBD1 (6 bases). Germline loops: CDR1 SEHNR, CDR2 FQNEAQ (reference sequence). The CDR3 runs to 15 residues. Trimming removed 6 bases at V and 0 bases at J, with 12 bases between. CDR3 protein: CASRPTGYSGNTIYF. The CDR3 DNA follows: TGTGCCAGCAGGCCCACAGGGTACTCTGGAAACACCATATATTTT.

This chain links TRBV2 with TRBJ1-2, with no clear D. V was trimmed by 6 bases and J by 0 bases, leaving 8 bases between them. This CDR3 is 13 amino acids long. The germline CDR1 and CDR2 sequences are SNHLY and FYNNEI. The CDR3 coding sequence is TGTGCCAGCAGCACGACACCTAACTATGGCTACACCTTC. Amino acids: CASSTTPNYGYTF.

Ten or more counts support this clonotype. The chain combines TRBV12-3 or TRBV12-4 with TRBJ1-1, with D unclear. The CDR3 is 16 residues long. The V end was cut by 7 bases, the J end by 0 bases, with 18 bases between. CDR3 residues: CASTAPGNRLNTEAFF. In nucleotides, the CDR3 is TGTGCCAGCACTGCCCCCGGGAACAGACTGAACACTGAAGCTTTCTTT.

In its sample, this clonotype was seen a few times. This chain uses TRBV7-2 with TRBJ2-1; 7 bases are a match to TRBD1. CDR1 SGHTA and CDR2 FQGNSA come from the germline V gene. CDR3 length: 13 residues. V dropped 7 bases and J dropped 9; count of bases not matched to a gene: 9. The CDR3 loop reads CASTSRQGFEQFF. As DNA, the CDR3 is TGTGCCAGCACTTCGCGACAGGGATTTGAGCAGTTCTTC. The full variable domain, in which reference TRBV7-2 and TRBJ2-1 provide the parts outside the CDR3, is GAGVSQSPSNKVTEKGKDVELRCDPISGHTALYWYRQSLGQGLEFLIYFQGNSAPDKSGLPSDRFSAERTGGSVSTLTIQRTQQEDSAVYLCASTSRQGFEQFFGPGTRLTVL.

This chain connects TRBV20-1 to TRBJ1-4; D is possibly TRBD1 (5 bases). Germline loops: CDR1 DFQATT, CDR2 SNEGSKA (reference sequence). This CDR3 region has 14 residues. The V and J ends lost 5 bases and 8 bases respectively, with 18 bases between them. This CDR3 is CSASSGRADEKLFF. The CDR3 region has the DNA TGCAGTGCTTCCTCGGGCAGGGCCGACGAAAAACTGTTTTTT.

This clonotype was recorded a few times. The V call is TRBV7-9, the J call TRBJ1-4; D possibly corresponds to TRBD1 (5 bases). CDR3 length: 16 amino acids. Germline loops: CDR1 SEHNR, CDR2 FQNEAQ (reference sequence). V was cut by 5 bases and J by 0 bases, with 13 bases left in between. The CDR3 coding sequence is TGTGCCAGCAGCCCGCTCGGGGCCGCAACTAATGAAAAACTGTTTTTT. Protein product: CASSPLGAATNEKLFF. Looking up the rest from reference TRBV7-9 and TRBJ1-4 gives the full variable domain: DTGVSQNPRHKITKRGQNVTFRCDPISEHNRLYWYRQTLGQGPEFLTYFQNEAQLEKSRLLSDRFSAERPKGSFSTLEIQRTEQGDSAMYLCASSPLGAATNEKLFFGSGTQLSVL.

The chain couples TRBV4-1 to TRBJ2-3, with 11 bases aligning to TRBD2. Germline CDR1 reads MGHRA; CDR2 reads YSYEKL. Trimming took 3 bases from V and 2 from J; bases not matched to a gene: 4. The CDR3 spans 16 residues. The CDR3 DNA follows: TGCGCCAGCAGCCAGGGGACTAGCGGAACCACAGATACGCAGTATTTT. Its translation: CASSQGTSGTTDTQYF.

In this sample, this clonotype turned up a few times. This rearrangement joins TRBV4-3 to TRBJ1-3; the D gene is possibly TRBD1 (6 bases). The germline V gene has CDR1 LGHNA and CDR2 YSLEER. Trimming removed 4 bases from V and 0 bases from J, with 16 bases in between. The CDR3 contains 17 residues. CDR3 sequence: CASSREGGPYSGNTIYF. DNA for the CDR3: TGCGCCAGCAGCCGGGAAGGGGGGCCCTACTCTGGAAACACCATATATTTT.

The chain employs TRBV12-3 or TRBV12-4 and TRBJ2-2, with 8 bases that match TRBD2. This CDR3 is 14 amino acids long. Trimming took 6 bases from V and 4 from J; bases not matched to a gene: 4. The CDR3 sequence: CASRAAGGTGELFF. CDR3 bases: TGTGCCAGCAGGGCCGCGGGGGGCACCGGGGAGCTGTTTTTT.

This clonotype was picked up a small number of times. This chain joins TRBV4-3 and TRBJ2-5, with 8 nucleotides matching TRBD2. The CDR3 contains 17 residues. Trimming cost V 0 bases and J 5 bases; bases outside gene matches: 11. Germline assignment: CDR1 LGHNA and CDR2 YSLEER. The CDR3, as DNA: TGCGCCAGCAGCCAAGATCGTAATAGCGGGGCTGGGGAGACCCAGTACTTC. It codes for CASSQDRNSGAGETQYF.

This clonotype has only a few counts. The V and J genes are TRBV10-3 and TRBJ2-1, with D possibly TRBD2 on 5 matching bases. Germline CDR1 and CDR2: ENHRY and SYGVKD. The V and J ends lost 3 bases and 0 bases respectively, with 18 bases between them. The CDR3 consists of 18 residues. This chain's CDR3 is CAISDPAAVGSSYNEQFF. In DNA, the CDR3 is TGTGCCATCAGTGACCCGGCGGCTGTGGGGAGCTCCTACAATGAGCAGTTCTTC.

The table lists this clonotype with a few counts. This sequence joins TRBV5-1 and TRBJ1-2; no clear D gene. The germline gives CDR1 SGHRS, CDR2 YFSETQ. V was cut by 1 base and J by 5 bases, with 9 bases left in between. The CDR3 sequence is 13 residues long. CDR3 coding DNA: TGCGCCAGCAGCTTGATAGGGAGGTATGGCTACACCTTC. Protein sequence: CASSLIGRYGYTF.

This clonotype was seen at least ten times. The V gene is TRBV18, the J gene TRBJ2-5; TRBD1 aligns across 8 bases. After removal of 2 bases from V and 4 bases from J, the junction contained 6 bases not matched to a gene. Germline V CDR1 and CDR2: KGHSH, LQKENI. The CDR3 extends over 15 amino acids. The CDR3: CASSPRTGKGETQYF. The CDR3 DNA is TGTGCCAGCTCACCAAGGACAGGGAAAGGAGAGACCCAGTACTTC.

This clonotype was counted only a few times. This chain joins TRBV7-2 and TRBJ2-6; D remains ambiguous. CDR1 SGHTA and CDR2 FQGNSA come from the germline V gene. V was clipped by 5 bases and J by 4 bases, with 12 bases between them. The CDR3 consists of 15 residues. CDR3 bases: TGTGCCAGCAGCGTGGGCACTGCGGGGGCCAACGTCCTGACTTTC. Translated, it gives CASSVGTAGANVLTF. Based on the CDR3 plus reference TRBV7-2 and TRBJ2-6, the full variable domain is GAGVSQSPSNKVTEKGKDVELRCDPISGHTALYWYRQSLGQGLEFLIYFQGNSAPDKSGLPSDRFSAERTGGSVSTLTIQRTQQEDSAVYLCASSVGTAGANVLTFGAGSRLTVL.

The chain recombines TRBV4-2 with TRBJ1-5; TRBD1 is a possible D gene (5 bases). Germline loops: CDR1 LGHNA, CDR2 YNFKEQ. Trimming stripped 0 bases from V and 4 bases from J, with 13 bases between. This CDR3 spans 16 amino acids. CDR3 sequence (DNA): TGTGCCAGCAGCCAAGATTCAGGGAACAGGAATCAGCCCCAGCATTTT. It translates to CASSQDSGNRNQPQHF.

This clonotype has a handful of counts. This chain joins TRBV5-6 and TRBJ2-5; D perhaps matches TRBD1 (6 bases). Germline values: CDR1 SGHDT, CDR2 YYEEEE. Deletions cut 4 bases from V and 5 bases from J, with 18 bases between. The CDR3 runs 15 residues. CDR3 residues: CASSRDRITGETQYF. The CDR3, as DNA: TGTGCCAGCAGCCGCGACAGGATAACAGGGGAGACCCAGTACTTC.